The T cell receptor beta chain described here comes from a study of human CD8 memory T cell subsets. With respect to this clonotype: Antigen: not known.

TPEX cells were CCR7+ PD-1+ TIGIT+ early memory CD8+ T cells with exhausted-like traits. Buffy coats of healthy donors supplied the PBMC. Magnetic separation of the negative type served to enrich total CD8+ T cells. Points from the study as a whole: By Chao1 estimates, precursor exhausted T cells appeared less diverse than stem-like memory T cells.

In germline, CDR1 is DFQATT, CDR2 SNEGSKA (reference sequence). CDR3 length: 12 residues. Libraries for TCR beta were constructed using UMI-labeled 5' RACE. Original analysis: From approximately 3,000 to 20,000 functional CDR3 beta clonotypes were held in each TCR beta library. TCRdb reprocessed the 5' RACE reads and reports one entry per CDR3 protein, with no DNA. The authors' filters were not applied to this entry. This table lists 5,000 to 6,500 distinct CDR3 sequences. The TCR sequence derives from a human donor in good health. The sample taken for sequencing was CD8+ T cells from PBMCs. The chain is built from TRBV20-1 and TRBJ2-5; the TCRdb call, TRBD2, lacks DNA for checking. The CDR3: CSASLAGETQYF.